This TCR gamma chain was sequenced for a study of Vδ1+ human thymocytes (dated by TCRdb to between 2017 and 2018). Regarding the research as a whole: The study characterised mRNA-level TRG and TRD CDR3 repertoires of highly purified Vdelta1+ thymocytes from young children as a data resource. Earlier work had validated the multiplex-based CDR3 amplicon strategy against 5'RACE-based methods for generating CDR3 amplicons. What the authors observed across the whole study: Even though sort purity was high, around 19% of thymic TRD sequences were Vdelta2 (and few were Vdelta3), which was not the case for the peripheral blood Vdelta1+ controls. The authors advised highly purified populations and single-cell validation, since unexpected Vdelta2 sequences could cause misinterpretation of bulk repertoire data. Unlike the oligoclonal repertoires in peripheral blood, the thymic TRG and TRD repertoires appeared highly polyclonal, with Gaussian CDR3 length distributions. Numerous TRG clonotypes were shared among donors (up to about 6.9x10^3), while TRD repertoires were essentially private (a maximum of about 100 shared). Because no clustering by age or sex was observed, donors were not stratified by these variables in the analyses.

This clone was counted a few times. The specificity of this receptor is unknown. Nothing much larger sits one base from this clone, and base qualities are not available. RNA extraction was performed with the RNeasy mini kit, and reverse transcription was done with Superscript III. CDR3 amplicons were generated by multiplex PCR with pooled V-gene forward primers and a constant-region reverse primer carrying Illumina adaptor overhangs. After gel purification, amplicons were indexed with Nextera index primers over roughly 8 extra PCR cycles and were then purified with AMPure XP beads. The libraries were sequenced on an Illumina MiSeq using paired-end 250 bp reads, dual indexing and an approximately 20% PhiX spike-in. In the source study's methods: FastQC was used to check read quality, and ea-utils fastq-join was used to merge TRG read pairs. Sequences were annotated with IMGT/HighV-QUEST, keeping only productive sequences with unambiguous V-gene assignment; clonotypes were defined by identical CDR3 sequence. For downstream analysis, VDJtools 1.1.1, tcR 2.2.3, Treemap and vegan Shannon diversity in R 3.4.4 were used. Clones were re-identified by TCRdb from the public reads with CATT, and rows with the same DNA were merged. TCRdb's processing, not the study's, gives the V and J calls here. The sample table contains tens of thousands of gamma-chain clones; only one count was recorded for around 15% of them. 1.9% of the sample lies in the top ten.

The CDR3 spans 11 residues, from the cysteine through the phenylalanine. Only CDR3 DNA remains: 33 bases, in frame from the first base. As encoded in the germline V gene (reference sequence), CDR1 is GITISATS while CDR2 is ISYDGTV. V trim: 8 bases; J trim: 11 bases; unmatched bases: 12. Thymic samples were depleted of alphabeta T cells, then CD3+ TCRVdelta1+ TCRVdelta2- thymocytes were FACS-sorted. A purity of roughly 96% to 99.6% was achieved for sorted Vdelta1+ thymocytes. Thymic specimens came from under 10 paediatric patients undergoing corrective cardiac surgery, aged from roughly 5 days to 15 months. Thymic tissue was dispersed and mononuclear cells isolated on a Histopaque-1077 density gradient. For staining, the antibodies used were anti-TCRVdelta1 clone TS8.2, anti-TCRVdelta2 clone B6, anti-CD3 clone HIT3a and anti-TCRalphabeta clone IP26.

The sequence joins TRGV9 to TRGJ1 or TRGJ2. The sequencing sample was made of Vdelta1+ gamma-delta thymocytes from the thymus. This specimen's cell subset or site label, interpreted: FACS-sorted CD3+ TCRalphabeta- TCRVdelta1+ TCRVdelta2- thymocytes. This sequence originates from a child less than two years old who had congenital heart surgery. The CDR3 reads CALFIANEKLF. In nucleotide form, the sequence is TGTGCCTTGTTTATAGCTAACGAGAAACTCTTT.